This record covers a single T cell receptor (beta chain). Its antigen target is currently unknown. There are no base qualities to consult, and no much larger clone falls within one base. The data originate from a study of T-cell reconstitution after alpha-beta-depleted transplantation in children listed by TCRdb under 2016. Regarding the study in general: Using TCR repertoire profiling, the study followed T-cell immune reconstitution in a quantitative way in children after TCRalphabeta/CD19-depleted allogeneic hematopoietic cell transplantation.

The receptor library was made with PCR. The reads were generated on an Illumina HiSeq 2500. TCR library preparation used molecular barcoding, with unique molecular identifiers applied to normalize quantification of the TCRbeta repertoire. The public sequencing data were trimmed at Q25 with fastp and processed into clonotypes with MiXCR by TCRdb, which kept only in-frame beta chains. Rows with a matching CDR3 protein are joined into one entry that keeps the most common DNA and genes. The table for this sample lists over 90,000 distinct CDR3 sequences; 7% to 8% of them were counted only once. Roughly 17% of the sample goes to the ten largest clones. The research as a whole found: Hyperexpanded clone frequencies declined over subsequent months; after one year, T-cell counts and TCRbeta diversity were mostly attributed to newly produced T cells. The high TCRbeta diversity at day 60 in some patients was ascribed to recipient T cells and intrathymic progenitors that had survived conditioning. The apparently early alphabetaT-cell count recovery about two months after transplant was reportedly dependent on only several hundred rapidly expanded clones derived from non-depleted graft cells.

Including the terminal cysteine and phenylalanine, the CDR3 comprises 17 residues. Kept here is only the CDR3 DNA, which spans 51 bases and is read in frame from base 1. CDR1 is given as LGHDT and CDR2 as YNNKEL, both from the germline V gene (reference sequence). V ends up 4 bases short and J 7 bases short, with an unmatched junction base count of 13. Sample treatment or condition, as interpreted from the label and publication: allogeneic hematopoietic cell transplantation with graft depleted of TCRalphabeta T cells and CD19 B cells. TCRalphabeta/CD19-depleted allogeneic hematopoietic cell grafts were given to the transplant recipients, all of whom were children.

This specimen consisted of PBMCs, obtained before TCRalphabeta/CD19-depleted stem cell transplant. The clonotype was recovered from a boy aged 2-15 years with acute lymphoblastic leukemia, due to receive a stem cell transplant. The chain joins TRBV3-1 to TRBJ2-2; the junction holds 9 bases that match TRBD1. CDR3 loop: CASSLLRNRGQFGELFF. The DNA sequence follows: TGTGCCAGCAGCCTTCTCCGCAACAGGGGGCAATTCGGGGAGCTGTTTTTT.